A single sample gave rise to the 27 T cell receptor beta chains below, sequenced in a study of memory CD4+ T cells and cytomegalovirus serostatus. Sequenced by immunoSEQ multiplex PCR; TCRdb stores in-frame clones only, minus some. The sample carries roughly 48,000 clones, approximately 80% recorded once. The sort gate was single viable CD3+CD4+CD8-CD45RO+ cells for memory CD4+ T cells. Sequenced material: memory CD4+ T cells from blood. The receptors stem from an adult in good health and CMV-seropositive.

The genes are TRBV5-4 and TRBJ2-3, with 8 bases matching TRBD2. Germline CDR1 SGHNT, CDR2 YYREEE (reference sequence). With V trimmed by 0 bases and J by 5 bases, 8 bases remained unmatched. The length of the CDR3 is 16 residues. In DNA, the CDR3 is TGTGCCAGCAGCTTGGGGACGACGGGAGGGGTAGATACGCAGTATTTT. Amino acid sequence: CASSLGTTGGVDTQYF.

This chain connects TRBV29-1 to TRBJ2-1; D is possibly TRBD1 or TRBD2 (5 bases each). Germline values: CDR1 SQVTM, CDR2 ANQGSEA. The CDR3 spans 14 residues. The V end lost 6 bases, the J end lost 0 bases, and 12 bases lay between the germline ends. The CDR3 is CSVPGPSSYNEQFF. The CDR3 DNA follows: TGCAGCGTGCCGGGACCCAGCTCCTACAATGAGCAGTTCTTC.

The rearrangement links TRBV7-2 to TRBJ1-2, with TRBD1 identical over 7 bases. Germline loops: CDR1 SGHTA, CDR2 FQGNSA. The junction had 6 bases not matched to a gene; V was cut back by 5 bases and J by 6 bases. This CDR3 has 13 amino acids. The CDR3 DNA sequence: TGTGCCAGCAGCCTAGACAGGGATAATGGCTACACCTTC. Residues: CASSLDRDNGYTF.

The CDR3 spells CASSPGDGARETQYF. For the CDR3, the DNA is TGTGCCAGCAGCCCTGGCGATGGGGCACGAGAGACCCAGTACTTC. V is TRBV11-3 and J is TRBJ2-5, with D perhaps matching TRBD1 (5 bases). V lost 5 bases, J lost 4 bases, and 17 bases lay in between. The CDR3 has 15 amino acids. Germline lookup yields CDR1 SGHNT and CDR2 YENEEA.

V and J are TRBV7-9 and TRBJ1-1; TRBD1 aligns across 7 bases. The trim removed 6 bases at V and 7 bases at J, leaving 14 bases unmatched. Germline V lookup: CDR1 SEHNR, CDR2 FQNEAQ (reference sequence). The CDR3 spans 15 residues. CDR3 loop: CASSTYGQAGVEAFF. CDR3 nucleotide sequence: TGTGCCAGCAGTACATACGGACAGGCCGGGGTTGAAGCTTTCTTT.

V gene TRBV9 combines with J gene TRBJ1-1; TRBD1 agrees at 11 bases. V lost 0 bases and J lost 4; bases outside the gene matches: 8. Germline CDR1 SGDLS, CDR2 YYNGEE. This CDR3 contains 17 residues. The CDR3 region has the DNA TGTGCCAGCAGCGTAGGACCGGGACAGGGGGTTGGCACTGAAGCTTTCTTT. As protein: CASSVGPGQGVGTEAFF.

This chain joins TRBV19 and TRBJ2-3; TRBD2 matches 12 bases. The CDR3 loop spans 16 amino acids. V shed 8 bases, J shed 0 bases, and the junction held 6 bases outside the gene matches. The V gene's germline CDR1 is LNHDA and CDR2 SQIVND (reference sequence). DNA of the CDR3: TGTGCCAGTCAGACCCTAGCGGGGGGGAGCACAGATACGCAGTATTTT. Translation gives CASQTLAGGSTDTQYF.

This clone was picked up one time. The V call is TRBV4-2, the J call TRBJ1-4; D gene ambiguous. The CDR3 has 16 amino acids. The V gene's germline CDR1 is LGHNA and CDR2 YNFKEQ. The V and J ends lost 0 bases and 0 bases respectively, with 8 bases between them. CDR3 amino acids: CASSQDSPATNEKLFF. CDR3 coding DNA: TGTGCCAGCAGCCAAGACAGCCCCGCAACTAATGAAAAACTGTTTTTT.

CDR3 DNA sequence: TGTGCCAGCAGTTTCTATGGGGCGGAGACTGAAGCTTTCTTT. It encodes CASSFYGAETEAFF. V and J are TRBV27 and TRBJ1-1, with D perhaps TRBD1 (5 bases). The germline V gene has CDR1 MNHEY and CDR2 SMNVEV (reference sequence). This CDR3 is built from 14 residues. V shed 3 bases and J shed 5 bases, with 13 bases lying between them.

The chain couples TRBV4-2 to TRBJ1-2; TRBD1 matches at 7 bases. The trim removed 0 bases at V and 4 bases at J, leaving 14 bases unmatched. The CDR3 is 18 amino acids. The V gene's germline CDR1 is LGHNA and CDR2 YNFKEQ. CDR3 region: CASSQDIGTEVTGYGYTF. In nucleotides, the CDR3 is TGTGCCAGCAGCCAAGATATAGGGACAGAGGTTACGGGCTATGGCTACACCTTC.

CDR3 sequence: CASSLDRGPWNEQFF. As DNA, the CDR3 is TGTGCCAGCAGCTTAGATAGAGGCCCGTGGAATGAGCAGTTCTTC. The chain recombines TRBV11-2 with TRBJ2-1; D ambiguous. V was pared by 0 bases and J by 7 bases, with 13 bases between. This CDR3 has 15 amino acids. CDR1 and CDR2 (germline): SGHAT, FQNNGV.

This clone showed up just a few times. CDR3 sequence reads: CASSLAGDRDGYTF. The CDR3 DNA reads as TGTGCCAGCAGCTTAGCGGGGGACAGGGATGGCTACACCTTC. This chain links TRBV7-2 with TRBJ1-2, with TRBD1 matching 9 bases. J was trimmed by 6 bases and V by 0 bases; bases with no gene match: 2. The CDR3 loop spans 14 amino acids. Germline lookup yields CDR1 SGHTA and CDR2 FQGNSA.

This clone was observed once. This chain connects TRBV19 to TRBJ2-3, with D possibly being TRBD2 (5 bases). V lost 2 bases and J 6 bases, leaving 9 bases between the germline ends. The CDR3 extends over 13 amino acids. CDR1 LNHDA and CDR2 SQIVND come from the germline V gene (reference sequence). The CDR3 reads CASSISQRDTQYF. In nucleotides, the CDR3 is TGTGCCAGTAGTATATCTCAGCGGGATACGCAGTATTTT.

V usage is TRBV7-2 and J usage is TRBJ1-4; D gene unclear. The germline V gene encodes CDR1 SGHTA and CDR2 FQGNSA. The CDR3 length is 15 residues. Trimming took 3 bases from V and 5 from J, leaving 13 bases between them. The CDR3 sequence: CASSFSTPRNEKLFF. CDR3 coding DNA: TGTGCCAGCAGCTTTTCTACACCGAGGAATGAAAAACTGTTTTTT.

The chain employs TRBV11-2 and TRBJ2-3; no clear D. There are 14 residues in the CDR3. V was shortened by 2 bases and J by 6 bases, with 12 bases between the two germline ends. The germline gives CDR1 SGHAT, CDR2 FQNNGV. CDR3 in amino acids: CASSLTNSPDTQYF. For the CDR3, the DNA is TGTGCCAGCAGCTTAACGAACAGCCCCGATACGCAGTATTTT.

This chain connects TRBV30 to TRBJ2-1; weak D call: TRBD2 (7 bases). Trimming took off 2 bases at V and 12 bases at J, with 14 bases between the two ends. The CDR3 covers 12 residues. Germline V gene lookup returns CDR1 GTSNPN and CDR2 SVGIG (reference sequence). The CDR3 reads CAWSRGGLRQFF. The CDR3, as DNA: TGTGCCTGGAGTAGGGGGGGGCTTAGGCAGTTCTTC.

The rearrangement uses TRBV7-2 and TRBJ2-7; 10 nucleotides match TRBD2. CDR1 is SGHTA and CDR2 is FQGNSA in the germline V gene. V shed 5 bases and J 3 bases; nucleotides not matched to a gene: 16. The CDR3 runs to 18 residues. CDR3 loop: CASSPRALAGAPYYEQYF. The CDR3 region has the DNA TGTGCCAGCAGCCCCAGGGCGCTAGCGGGGGCGCCCTACTACGAGCAGTACTTC.

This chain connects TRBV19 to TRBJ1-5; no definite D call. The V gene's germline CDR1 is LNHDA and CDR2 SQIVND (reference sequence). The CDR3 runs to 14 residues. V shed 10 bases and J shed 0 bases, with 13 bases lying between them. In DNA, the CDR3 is TGTGCCACTAAAACGGGTTATAGCAATCAGCCCCAGCATTTT. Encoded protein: CATKTGYSNQPQHF.

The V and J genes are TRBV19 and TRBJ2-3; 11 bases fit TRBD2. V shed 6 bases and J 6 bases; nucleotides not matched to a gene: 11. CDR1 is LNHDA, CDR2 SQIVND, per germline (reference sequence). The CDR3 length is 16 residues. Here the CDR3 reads CASRTWGTSGLDTQYF. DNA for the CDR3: TGTGCCAGTAGAACTTGGGGGACTAGCGGTTTGGATACGCAGTATTTT.

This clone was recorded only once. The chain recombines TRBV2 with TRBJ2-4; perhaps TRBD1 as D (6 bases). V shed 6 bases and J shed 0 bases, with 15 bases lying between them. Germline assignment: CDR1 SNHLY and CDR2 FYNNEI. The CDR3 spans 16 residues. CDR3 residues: CASSRRTDLAKNIQYF. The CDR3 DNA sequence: TGTGCCAGCAGCCGTCGGACAGACCTAGCCAAAAACATTCAGTACTTC. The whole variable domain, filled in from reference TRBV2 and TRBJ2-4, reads EPEVTQTPSHQVTQMGQEVILRCVPISNHLYFYWYRQILGQKVEFLVSFYNNEISEKSEIFDDQFSVERPDGSNFTLKIRSTKLEDSAMYFCASSRRTDLAKNIQYFGAGTRLSVL.

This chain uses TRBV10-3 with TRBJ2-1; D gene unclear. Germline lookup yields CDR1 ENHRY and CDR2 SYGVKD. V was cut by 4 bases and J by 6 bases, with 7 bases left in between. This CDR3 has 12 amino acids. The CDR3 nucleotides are TGTGCCATCAGTGGGGGTGGCAATGAGCAGTTCTTC. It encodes CAISGGGNEQFF.

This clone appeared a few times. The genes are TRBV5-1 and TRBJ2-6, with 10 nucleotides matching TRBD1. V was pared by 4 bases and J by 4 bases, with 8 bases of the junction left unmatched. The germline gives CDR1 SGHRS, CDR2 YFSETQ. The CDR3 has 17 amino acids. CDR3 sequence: CASSPTGGAGGANVLTF. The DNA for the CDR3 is TGCGCCAGCAGCCCGACAGGGGGCGCGGGGGGGGCCAACGTCCTGACTTTC.

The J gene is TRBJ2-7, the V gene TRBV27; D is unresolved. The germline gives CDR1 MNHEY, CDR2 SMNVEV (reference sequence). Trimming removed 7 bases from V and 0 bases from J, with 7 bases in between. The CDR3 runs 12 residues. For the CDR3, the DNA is TGTGCCAGCAATGGGCCCTCCTACGAGCAGTACTTC. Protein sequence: CASNGPSYEQYF.

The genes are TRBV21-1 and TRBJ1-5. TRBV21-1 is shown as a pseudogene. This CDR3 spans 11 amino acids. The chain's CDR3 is CANPKNQPQHF. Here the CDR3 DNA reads TGTGCCAACCCGAAGAATCAGCCCCAGCATTTT.

Written as DNA, the CDR3 is TGTGCCAGCAGCGTAGCCCCGGGACACTACAATGAGCAGTTCTTC. As protein: CASSVAPGHYNEQFF. This sequence joins TRBV9 and TRBJ2-1; a possible D gene is TRBD1 (6 bases). The V end lost 0 bases, the J end lost 3 bases, and 10 bases lay between the germline ends. CDR1 and CDR2 from the germline V gene are SGDLS and YYNGEE. This CDR3 is built from 15 residues.

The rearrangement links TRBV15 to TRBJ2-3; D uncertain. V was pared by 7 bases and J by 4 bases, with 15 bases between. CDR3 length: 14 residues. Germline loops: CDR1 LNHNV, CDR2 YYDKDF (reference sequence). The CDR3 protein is CATKIRVAADTQYF. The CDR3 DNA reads TGTGCCACCAAAATAAGGGTAGCTGCAGATACGCAGTATTTT.

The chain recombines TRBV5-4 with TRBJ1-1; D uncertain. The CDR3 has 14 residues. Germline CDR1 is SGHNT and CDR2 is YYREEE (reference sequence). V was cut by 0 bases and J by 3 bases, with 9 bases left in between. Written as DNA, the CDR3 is TGTGCCAGCAGCTTGGAGGCGGGCCACACTGAAGCTTTCTTT. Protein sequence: CASSLEAGHTEAFF.